This record covers a single TCR beta chain. This clonotype showed up many times. Its specific antigen is unknown. Qualities for individual bases were not recorded, and no much larger clone is one base off. This record comes from a study of spatial heterogeneity in lung cancer (dated 2019 in TCRdb). For the wider study: Beta-chain transcripts were consistently detected in greater numbers than alpha-chain transcripts, which likely reflects a higher abundance of beta-chain transcripts. In tumor regions, TCR transcript counts showed a strong correlation with a T cell transcriptional module score from matched bulk RNA-seq. In the raw uncorrected reads, each unique combination of TCR and UMI appeared on average more than ten times. In non-small cell lung cancer, the study made a quantitative comparison of TCR alpha and beta repertoires among multiple tumor regions, matched nontumor lung and blood. Nonsynonymous mutation counts, determined by whole-exome sequencing of tumor tissue, were related to features of the TCR repertoire. Both alpha and beta chains were TCR-sequenced in samples taken at surgery, namely 220 tumor regions, 61 to 65 matched nontumor lung samples and 50 to 60 PBMC samples.

Preparation of the library involved 5' RACE. Sequencing instrument: NextSeq 500. In the TCR library protocol, a unique molecular identifier was attached to each TCR cDNA molecule so that PCR and sequencing errors could be corrected. The authors' pipeline ran thus. TCR identification, UMI-based error correction and CDR3 extraction were all carried out with Decombinator tools. Expanded TCRs were defined as those above a frequency of 2 per 1,000, corresponding to the top 1% of the tumor frequency distribution. Expanded tumor TCRs were classed as regional if statistically deemed absent (corrected P<0.05) from at least one tumor region, otherwise ubiquitous. Renyi diversity was computed with the R vegan package after each repertoire had been subsampled 100 times to 5,000 TCRs. CDR3 similarity networks were constructed using string-kernel similarity of amino acid triplets, with links drawn between CDR3s whose pairwise similarity was above 0.82. TCRdb reran the public reads through fastp at Q25 and MiXCR, keeping productive beta chains. When rows share a CDR3 protein, they turn into one entry using the most common DNA and genes. Clone size and V and J calls follow TCRdb, not the original study. This sample gives tens of thousands of distinct CDR3 sequences in total; 5% to 7.5% of them show up just once. The ten largest clonotypes hold 9% to 12% of the sample.

Measured from the cysteine to the phenylalanine, the CDR3 is 15 residues long. Only CDR3 DNA remains: 45 bases, in frame from the first base. CDR1 and CDR2 (MNHEY, SVGAGI) derive from the germline V gene. V loses 6 bases of germline sequence and J loses 0 bases, and the interval between the two ends is 15 bases. Summary of the overall study and its limitations: The tumor nonsynonymous mutation count correlated with the number of expanded intratumoral alpha and beta TCRs. Counts of ubiquitous and regional expanded TCRs were found to correlate with counts of ubiquitous and regional nonsynonymous mutations, respectively. Additional single-cell paired TCR alpha and beta sequencing was considered necessary to confirm, at a functional level, the hypothesis that regional TCRs recognize regional mutations. Estimated TCR-seq coverage of tumor T cells was only around 6.7% for alpha chains and roughly 13% for beta chains.

The sample's time point, from its label and the paper: sample taken at primary tumor resection. Donors were 72 patients with early-stage, untreated non-small cell lung cancer from the lung TRACERx cohort. Whole RNA extracted from tumor and nontumor lung tissue, or from cryopreserved PBMC samples, was used for TCR sequencing without cell sorting. Patients were selected for TCR sequencing only if sufficient RNA was available from at least two tumor regions. Before selection, tumor and adjacent nontumor lung specimens were reviewed by a lung pathologist. The sequence was obtained from a male donor with early-stage non-small cell lung cancer. The sequence is built from TRBV6-5 and TRBJ2-7, with a weak D call of TRBD1 (6 bases match). Sequencing was performed on lung tumor tissue, taken at surgery. At the DNA level, the sequence is TGTGCCAGCAGGCCGGGACACGGAAGCTCCTACGAGCAGTACTTC. Translated, it reads CASRPGHGSSYEQYF.